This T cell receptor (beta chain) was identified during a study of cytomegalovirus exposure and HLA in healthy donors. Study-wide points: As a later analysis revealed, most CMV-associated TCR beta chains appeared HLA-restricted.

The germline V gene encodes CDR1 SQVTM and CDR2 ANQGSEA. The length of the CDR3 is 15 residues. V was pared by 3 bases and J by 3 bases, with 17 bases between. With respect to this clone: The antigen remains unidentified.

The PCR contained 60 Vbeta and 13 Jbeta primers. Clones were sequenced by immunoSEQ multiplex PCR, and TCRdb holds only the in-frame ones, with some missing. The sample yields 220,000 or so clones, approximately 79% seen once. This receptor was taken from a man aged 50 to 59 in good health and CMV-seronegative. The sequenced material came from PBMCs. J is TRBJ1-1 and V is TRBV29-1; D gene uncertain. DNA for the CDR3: TGCAGCGTTGAGGAGTTCCGGGTTACGGACACTGAAGCTTTCTTT. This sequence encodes CSVEEFRVTDTEAFF.